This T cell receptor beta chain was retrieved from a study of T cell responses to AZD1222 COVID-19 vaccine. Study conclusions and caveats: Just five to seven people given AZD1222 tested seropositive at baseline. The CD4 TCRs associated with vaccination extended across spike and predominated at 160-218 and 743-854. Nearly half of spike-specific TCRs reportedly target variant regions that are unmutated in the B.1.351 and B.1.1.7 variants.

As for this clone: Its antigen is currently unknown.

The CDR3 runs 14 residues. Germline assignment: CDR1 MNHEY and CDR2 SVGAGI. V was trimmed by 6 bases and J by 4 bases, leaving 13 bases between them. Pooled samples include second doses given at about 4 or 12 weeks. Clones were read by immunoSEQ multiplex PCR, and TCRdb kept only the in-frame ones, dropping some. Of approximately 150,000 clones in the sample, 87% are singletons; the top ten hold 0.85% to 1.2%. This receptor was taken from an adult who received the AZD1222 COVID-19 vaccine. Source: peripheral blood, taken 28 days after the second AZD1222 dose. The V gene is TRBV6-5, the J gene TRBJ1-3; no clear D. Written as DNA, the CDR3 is TGTGCCAGCAGGCCTCAGCTATCCGGAAACACCATATATTTT. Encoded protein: CASRPQLSGNTIYF.